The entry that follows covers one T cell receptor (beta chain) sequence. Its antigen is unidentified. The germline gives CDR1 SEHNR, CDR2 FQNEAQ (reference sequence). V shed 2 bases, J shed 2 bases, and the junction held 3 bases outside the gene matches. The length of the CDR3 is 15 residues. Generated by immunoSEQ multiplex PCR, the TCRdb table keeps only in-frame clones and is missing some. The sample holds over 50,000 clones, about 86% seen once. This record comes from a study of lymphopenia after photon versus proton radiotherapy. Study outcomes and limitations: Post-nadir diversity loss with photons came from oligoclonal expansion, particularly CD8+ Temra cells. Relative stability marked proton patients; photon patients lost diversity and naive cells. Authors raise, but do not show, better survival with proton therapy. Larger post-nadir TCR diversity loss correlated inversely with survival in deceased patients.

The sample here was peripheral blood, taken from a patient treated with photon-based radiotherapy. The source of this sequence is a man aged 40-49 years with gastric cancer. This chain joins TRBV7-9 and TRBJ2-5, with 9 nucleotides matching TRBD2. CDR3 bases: TGTGCCAGCAGCTTAACCGCGGGGGGGCAAGAGACCCAGTACTTC. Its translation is CASSLTAGGQETQYF.